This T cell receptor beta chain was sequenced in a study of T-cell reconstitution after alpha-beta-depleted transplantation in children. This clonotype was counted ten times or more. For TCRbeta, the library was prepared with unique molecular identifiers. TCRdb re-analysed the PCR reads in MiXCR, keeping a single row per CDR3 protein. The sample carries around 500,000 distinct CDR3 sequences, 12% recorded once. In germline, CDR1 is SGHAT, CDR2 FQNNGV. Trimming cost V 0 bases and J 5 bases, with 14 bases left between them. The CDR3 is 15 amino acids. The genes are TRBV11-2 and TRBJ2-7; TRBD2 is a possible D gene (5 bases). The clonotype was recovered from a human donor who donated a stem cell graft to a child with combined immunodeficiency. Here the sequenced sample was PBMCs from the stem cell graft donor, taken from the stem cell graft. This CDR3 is CASSLDGEISHEQYF. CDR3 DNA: TGTGCCAGCAGCTTAGACGGGGAAATCAGCCACGAGCAGTACTTC.